This TCR beta chain is drawn from a study of cytomegalovirus exposure and HLA in healthy donors. Study results and limitations: Usually a TCR sequence was rare, but some public TCRs were found in many donors. A later analysis found most CMV-associated TCR beta chains apparently HLA-restricted. Most subjects' HLA-A and HLA-B alleles were reportedly predicted from TCR beta sequences.

This clone was observed once. The antigen is undetermined. The junction departs from germline at one end; a sequencing error may be responsible. The study ran its PCR with 60 Vbeta and 13 Jbeta primers. Using immunoSEQ multiplex PCR, the repertoire was profiled, and TCRdb retains in-frame clones only, with some absent. Of some 130,000 clones in the sample, 75% to 85% were seen once. The donors (healthy individuals) were bone marrow donors. The CDR3 sequence is 14 residues long. Germline loops: CDR1 LNHNV, CDR2 YYDKDF (reference sequence). The V gene is TRBV15, the J gene TRBJ2-7; perhaps TRBD2 as D (5 bases). The material sequenced was PBMCs. The TCR was taken from a woman aged 45 to 65 in good health and CMV-seropositive. Written as DNA, the CDR3 is TGTGCCACCATCAGAGAGAGGGCGGCCTACGAGCAGTACTTC. It encodes CATIRERAAYEQYF. Full variable domain (missing parts from reference TRBV15 and TRBJ2-7): DAMVIQNPRYQVTQFGKPVTLSCSQTLNHNVMYWYQQKSSQAPKLLFHYYDKDFNNEADTPDNFQSRRPNTSFCFLDIRSPGLGDTAMYLCATIRERAAYEQYFGPGTRLTVT.